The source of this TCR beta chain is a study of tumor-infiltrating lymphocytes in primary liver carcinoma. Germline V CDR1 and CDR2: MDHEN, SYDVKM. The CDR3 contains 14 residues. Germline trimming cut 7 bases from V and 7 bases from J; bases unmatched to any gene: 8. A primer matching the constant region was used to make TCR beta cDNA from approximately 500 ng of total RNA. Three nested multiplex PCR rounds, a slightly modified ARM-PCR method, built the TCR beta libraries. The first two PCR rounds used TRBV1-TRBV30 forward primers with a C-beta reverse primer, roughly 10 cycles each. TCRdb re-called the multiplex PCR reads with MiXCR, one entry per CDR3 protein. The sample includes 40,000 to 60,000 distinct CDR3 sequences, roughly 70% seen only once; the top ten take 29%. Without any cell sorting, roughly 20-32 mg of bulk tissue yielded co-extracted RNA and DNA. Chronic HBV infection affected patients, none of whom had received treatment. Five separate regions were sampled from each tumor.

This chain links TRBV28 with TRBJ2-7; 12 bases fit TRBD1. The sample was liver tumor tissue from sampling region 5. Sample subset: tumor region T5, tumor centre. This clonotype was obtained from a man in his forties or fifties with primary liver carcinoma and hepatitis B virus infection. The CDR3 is CASTKGTGGYEQYF. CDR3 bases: TGTGCCAGCACCAAGGGGACAGGGGGCTATGAGCAGTACTTC.